Presented here are 26 T cell receptor beta chains from one specimen sequenced in a study of shared clonotypes between healthy human individuals. Sequencing was performed with immunoSEQ multiplex PCR; in TCRdb, only in-frame clones are kept and a portion is missing. The table records 2 million to 2.5 million clones, approximately 95% of them present only once. Sequences were obtained from naive CD4+ T cells sorted from blood. The subset was: CD45RA+ positively selected. These TCRs come from a man aged 18 to 35 in good health.

The CDR3 region has the DNA TGTGCCAGCAGTTTCGGGGGGCGAGGGGATAGGTCACCCCTCCACTTT. Its translation: CASSFGGRGDRSPLHF. V usage is TRBV27 and J usage is TRBJ1-6; the D gene is possibly TRBD1 (6 bases). The ends were cut back, 3 bases at V and 10 bases at J, with 19 bases in the middle. The CDR3 extends over 16 amino acids. In germline, CDR1 is MNHEY, CDR2 SMNVEV (reference sequence).

The genes are TRBV10-3 and TRBJ1-4; TRBD1 might be the D (6 bases). The germline V and J ends were trimmed by 10 bases and 3 bases, with 12 bases remaining between them. This CDR3 spans 13 amino acids. The germline V gene has CDR1 ENHRY and CDR2 SYGVKD. CDR3 sequence reads: CASQGLPNEKLFF. CDR3 nucleotides: TGTGCCAGCCAGGGGCTGCCTAATGAAAAACTGTTTTTT.

This chain connects TRBV28 to TRBJ1-1; D is perhaps TRBD1 (6 bases). The CDR3 is 15 residues long. The ends were cut back, 11 bases at V and 2 bases at J, with 21 bases in the middle. Germline V gene data show CDR1 as MDHEN and CDR2 as SYDVKM. CDR3 bases: TGTGCCCATGGGGGGGCAGGGTCTGGCAACACTGAAGCTTTCTTT. Its protein is CAHGGAGSGNTEAFF.

Remarks on this clone: The sample has other DNA sequences that encode this CDR3 too. The rearrangement uses TRBV15 and TRBJ1-5; D perhaps matches TRBD1 (5 bases). The germline V gene has CDR1 LNHNV and CDR2 YYDKDF (reference sequence). CDR3 size: 12 residues. The ends were cut back, 6 bases at V and 7 bases at J, with 10 bases in the middle. The CDR3 coding sequence is TGTGCCACCAGTGGGGGGTACCAGCCCCAGCATTTT. It is translated as CATSGGYQPQHF.

This clone showed up just once. This chain uses TRBV19 with TRBJ2-2, with 7 bases lining up with TRBD1. Germline assignment: CDR1 LNHDA and CDR2 SQIVND (reference sequence). V was clipped by 2 bases and J by 5 bases; unmatched bases: 8. The CDR3 loop spans 16 amino acids. Written as DNA, the CDR3 is TGTGCCAGTAGTATAACAGGGGCCCCGTGGACCGGGGAGCTGTTTTTT. It codes for CASSITGAPWTGELFF.

The chain couples TRBV5-1 to TRBJ2-3; TRBD2 matches 7 bases. J was trimmed by 2 bases and V by 7 bases; bases with no gene match: 7. The CDR3 totals 14 residues. Germline CDR1 is SGHRS and CDR2 is YFSETQ. The CDR3 loop is CASSYSGVTDTQYF. The CDR3 bases are TGCGCCAGCTCCTACAGCGGGGTCACAGATACGCAGTATTTT.

CDR3: CASSRLDRGLTEAFF. The CDR3 coding sequence is TGTGCCAGCAGCCGGCTGGACAGGGGATTAACTGAAGCTTTCTTT. V and J are TRBV28 and TRBJ1-1; 9 nucleotides align to TRBD1. Germline V lookup: CDR1 MDHEN, CDR2 SYDVKM. The CDR3 covers 15 residues. The ends lost 6 bases at V and 5 bases at J; junction bases unmatched: 10.

The V call is TRBV7-2, the J call TRBJ2-2, with 8 bases lining up with TRBD2. The J segment lost 6 bases and the V segment lost 4 bases, leaving 4 bases of the junction unmatched. CDR3 length equals 14 residues. The V gene's germline CDR1 is SGHTA and CDR2 FQGNSA. The CDR3 sequence: CASSWGLGSGELFF. CDR3 nucleotide sequence: TGTGCCAGCAGCTGGGGACTAGGCTCCGGGGAGCTGTTTTTT.

The rearrangement uses TRBV10-3 and TRBJ1-2; TRBD1 might be the D (5 bases). CDR3 length: 16 residues. The ends were cut back, 2 bases at V and 4 bases at J, with 17 bases in the middle. Germline V lookup: CDR1 ENHRY, CDR2 SYGVKD. This chain's CDR3 is CAISEGGGDRAYGYTF. Written as DNA, the CDR3 is TGTGCCATCAGTGAGGGCGGAGGGGATCGGGCCTATGGCTACACCTTC.

V gene TRBV15 combines with J gene TRBJ1-2; 7 bases are shared with TRBD1. CDR3 length: 15 amino acids. With V trimmed by 5 bases and J by 8 bases, 14 bases remained unmatched. Per germline, CDR1 LNHNV and CDR2 YYDKDF (reference sequence). The CDR3 sequence: CATSPNSGLQGGYTF. The CDR3 nucleotides are TGTGCCACCAGCCCTAACTCGGGTCTACAGGGGGGCTACACCTTC.

With respect to this clone: The same CDR3 is also encoded by other DNA sequences in this sample. V usage is TRBV5-1 and J usage is TRBJ1-1, with D unclear. Germline V gene sequence: CDR1 SGHRS, CDR2 YFSETQ. V was pared by 2 bases and J by 1 base, with 6 bases between. The length of the CDR3 is 13 residues. This CDR3 is CASSLTGNTEAFF. The DNA for the CDR3 is TGCGCCAGCAGCTTAACCGGGAACACTGAAGCTTTCTTT. Full variable domain (remainder filled in from reference TRBV5-1 and TRBJ1-1): KAGVTQTPRYLIKTRGQQVTLSCSPISGHRSVSWYQQTPGQGLQFLFEYFSETQRNKGNFPGRFSGRQFSNSRSEMNVSTLELGDSALYLCASSLTGNTEAFFGQGTRLTVV.

This clone was counted once. CDR3 sequence: CAWSVRQTGAALRGQETQYF. The CDR3 DNA reads as TGTGCCTGGAGTGTACGACAAACGGGGGCCGCCTTAAGGGGGCAAGAGACCCAGTACTTC. The chain joins TRBV30 to TRBJ2-5, with D perhaps assigned TRBD1 or TRBD2 (6 bases each). CDR1 and CDR2 (germline): GTSNPN, SVGIG (reference sequence). There are 20 residues in the CDR3. The V and J ends lost 0 bases and 2 bases respectively, with 28 bases between them.

The CDR3 DNA sequence: TGTGCCAGCTCACCACCATCCAGCGATGAAGCTTTCTTT. This sequence encodes CASSPPSSDEAFF. The chain is built from TRBV18 and TRBJ1-1, with no clear D. This CDR3 has 13 residues. Germline V lookup: CDR1 KGHSH, CDR2 LQKENI. V was trimmed by 0 bases and J by 7 bases, leaving 9 bases between them.

The chain carries TRBV13 and TRBJ2-1, with a weak D call TRBD2 (6 bases). CDR1 is PRHDT, CDR2 FYEKMQ, per germline (reference sequence). This CDR3 has 16 residues. The germline V and J ends were trimmed by 2 bases and 0 bases, with 11 bases remaining between them. Here the CDR3 DNA reads TGTGCCAGCAGCTTATTTCTCGGGAGCTCCTACAATGAGCAGTTCTTC. It yields the protein CASSLFLGSSYNEQFF.

V usage is TRBV25-1 and J usage is TRBJ1-1; no definite D call. Looked up from germline, CDR1 is MGHDK and CDR2 is SYGVNS. The CDR3 length is 14 residues. Trimming pared 4 bases from V and 0 bases from J, leaving 9 bases between. This CDR3 reads CASSALGVNTEAFF. The CDR3 DNA sequence: TGTGCCAGCAGTGCCCTTGGGGTGAACACTGAAGCTTTCTTT.

The chain recombines TRBV5-1 with TRBJ2-3; 10 positions match TRBD1. CDR1 and CDR2 (germline): SGHRS, YFSETQ. The CDR3 consists of 18 residues. V shed 3 bases, J shed 2 bases, and the junction held 12 bases outside the gene matches. The CDR3 region is CASSSPGQGPSITDTQYF. CDR3 DNA: TGCGCCAGCAGCTCGCCGGGACAGGGGCCTTCAATCACAGATACGCAGTATTTT. The full variable domain, its missing parts supplied by reference TRBV5-1 and TRBJ2-3, is KAGVTQTPRYLIKTRGQQVTLSCSPISGHRSVSWYQQTPGQGLQFLFEYFSETQRNKGNFPGRFSGRQFSNSRSEMNVSTLELGDSALYLCASSSPGQGPSITDTQYFGPGTRLTVL.

The V gene is TRBV29-1, the J gene TRBJ1-1, with 7 bases that match TRBD1. Losses at the gene ends were 7 bases for V and 4 bases for J; bases not matched to a gene: 6. This CDR3 is 12 amino acids long. Per germline, CDR1 SQVTM and CDR2 ANQGSEA. CDR3 region: CSARQGTTEAFF. The CDR3 DNA is TGCAGCGCAAGACAGGGAACCACTGAAGCTTTCTTT.

The rearrangement joins TRBV5-1 to TRBJ2-5, with D possibly TRBD2 on 5 matching bases. The CDR3 has 16 residues. Looked up from germline, CDR1 is SGHRS and CDR2 is YFSETQ. V lost 4 bases and J lost 4, with 20 bases in between. The CDR3 DNA reads as TGCGCCAGCAGCAAACCCGGGCCCCGGGAAGGAGAGACCCAGTACTTC. This codes for CASSKPGPREGETQYF.

The chain joins TRBV30 to TRBJ2-3, with TRBD2 identical over 7 bases. The CDR3 covers 17 residues. With V trimmed by 0 bases and J by 3 bases, 12 bases remained unmatched. CDR1 is GTSNPN and CDR2 is SVGIG in the germline V gene (reference sequence). The CDR3 region has the DNA TGTGCCTGGAGTGTTGGGCGCACAAAGGGAGGGACAGATACGCAGTATTTT. It codes for CAWSVGRTKGGTDTQYF.

This clone has a handful of counts. The identical CDR3 is also encoded by other nucleotide sequences in the sample. The chain has TRBV18 and TRBJ1-5; D unclear. The CDR3 length is 13 residues. Trimming took 0 bases from V and 2 from J, leaving 2 bases between them. From germline, CDR1 is KGHSH and CDR2 LQKENI. DNA for the CDR3: TGTGCCAGCTCACCACCGGGCAATCAGCCCCAGCATTTT. This codes for CASSPPGNQPQHF.

In regard to this clone: One junction end disagrees with the germline gene, perhaps due to a read error. The chain joins TRBV7-7 to TRBJ2-3; 9 positions match TRBD2. Germline V gene lookup returns CDR1 SSHAT and CDR2 FNYEAQ (reference sequence). CDR3 length: 15 residues. The CDR3 is CASSLTVLAGDTQYF. The CDR3 DNA reads TGTGCTAGCAGCTTAACCGTGCTAGCGGGGGATACGCAGTATTTT.

CDR3 sequence: CAFGSGAGYQETQYF. As DNA, the CDR3 is TGTGCCTTCGGGTCCGGAGCGGGGTACCAAGAGACCCAGTACTTC. J is TRBJ2-5 and V is TRBV30, with TRBD2 matching 7 bases. Germline V gene lookup returns CDR1 GTSNPN and CDR2 SVGIG (reference sequence). This CDR3 has 15 residues. J was trimmed by 0 bases and V by 7 bases; bases with no gene match: 11.

J is TRBJ2-2 and V is TRBV4-1, with D tentatively TRBD2 (6 bases). V lost 5 bases and J lost 6, with 16 bases in between. The CDR3 has 15 residues. Germline CDR1 reads MGHRA; CDR2 reads YSYEKL. The CDR3 nucleotides read TGCGCCAGCAGCAAGATATGGGGGGAAGCCGGGGAGCTGTTTTTT. Its protein product is CASSKIWGEAGELFF.

V gene TRBV11-3 combines with J gene TRBJ2-1; 8 nucleotides match TRBD2. CDR1 SGHNT and CDR2 YENEEA come from the germline V gene. The CDR3 loop spans 15 amino acids. V was clipped by 4 bases and J by 2 bases; unmatched bases: 4. CDR3 protein: CASSYSGDTYNEQFF. The CDR3 region has the DNA TGTGCCAGCAGCTATAGCGGGGATACCTACAATGAGCAGTTCTTC.

This chain joins TRBV18 and TRBJ1-2; 10 nucleotides line up with TRBD1. The CDR3 consists of 19 residues. CDR1 and CDR2 (germline): KGHSH, LQKENI. V gave up 4 bases and J gave up 5 bases; unmatched junction bases: 19. The CDR3 here is CASSRLAQGQDRGIYGYTF. Written as DNA, the CDR3 is TGTGCCAGCTCACGACTCGCGCAGGGCCAGGACAGGGGGATTTATGGCTACACCTTC.

V is TRBV27 and J is TRBJ2-3, with TRBD2 as a possible D gene (5 bases). Per the germline V gene, CDR1 is MNHEY and CDR2 is SMNVEV (reference sequence). The CDR3 totals 13 residues. Trimming left V 6 bases short and J 0 bases short, with 7 bases between. The CDR3 DNA reads as TGTGCCAGCAGACGGACTAGCACAGATACGCAGTATTTT. Translated, it gives CASRRTSTDTQYF.